These T cell receptor beta chains were read from a single sample in a study of cytomegalovirus exposure and HLA in healthy donors. Profiling relied on immunoSEQ multiplex PCR, and the TCRdb table lists in-frame clones only, not all of them. This table holds 90,000 to 110,000 clones, 83% found once. Sequencing was carried out using PBMCs. These receptors all stem from a young man in good health and CMV-seronegative. The CDR3 runs from the conserved cysteine through the conserved F or W. The order of the fields is J gene, V gene, clone size, D gene, CDR3 protein, CDR3 DNA. D genes are given only for firm matches. The size field is filled for only some rows; it gives once, few, many or a size class.

>TRBJ2-1|TRBV10-2|.|TRBD1
CASRMDRDGSYNEQFF
TGCGCCAGCAGAATGGACAGGGACGGCTCCTACAATGAGCAGTTCTTC
>TRBJ1-2|TRBV25-1|.|.
CASSEAVWGSYGYTF
TGTGCCAGCAGTGAAGCGGTTTGGGGCAGCTATGGCTACACCTTC
>TRBJ1-2|TRBV29-1|.|TRBD1
CSVDLGAKNRGRVYGYTF
TGCAGCGTTGATCTCGGGGCCAAAAACAGGGGGCGAGTTTATGGCTACACCTTC
>TRBJ1-1|TRBV7-2|.|.
CASSPRRTGRNTEAFF
TGTGCCAGCAGCCCCCGAAGAACAGGCAGGAACACTGAAGCTTTCTTT
>TRBJ1-2|TRBV19|once|.
CASTSPPVDYGYTF
TGTGCCAGTACTTCCCCGCCCGTAGACTATGGCTACACCTTC
>TRBJ2-7|TRBV7-9|.|.
CSSTALRDEQYF
TGTTCCAGCACCGCCCTGCGCGACGAGCAGTACTTC
>TRBJ2-7|TRBV4-3|.|TRBD1
CASIKAPGQPLPEQYF
TGCGCCAGCATTAAAGCCCCGGGACAGCCCCTACCCGAGCAGTACTTC
>TRBJ1-1|TRBV7-2|once|.
CASSRGQRGTEAFF
TGTGCCAGCAGCCGCGGACAGAGAGGGACTGAAGCTTTCTTT
>TRBJ1-2|TRBV6-6|.|.
CASSYRRTDLYGYTF
TGTGCCAGCAGTTACCGTAGGACAGACTTATATGGCTACACCTTC
>TRBJ2-7|TRBV29-1|.|.
CSVLPRPAGSYEQYF
TGCAGCGTCCTCCCACGCCCAGCGGGCTCCTACGAGCAGTACTTC
>TRBJ2-7|TRBV19|.|.
CASSITVGYEQYF
TGTGCCAGTAGTATAACAGTAGGCTACGAGCAGTACTTC
>TRBJ1-2|TRBV6-5|few|.
CASENRGTGYTF
TGTGCCAGCGAAAACCGGGGGACCGGCTACACCTTC
>TRBJ2-7|TRBV7-9|.|.
CASSLGGAPVEQYF
TGTGCCAGCAGCTTAGGCGGTGCTCCTGTCGAGCAGTACTTC
>TRBJ2-7|TRBV29-1|.|TRBD1
CSALQGAGYEQYF
TGCAGCGCACTACAGGGGGCGGGGTACGAGCAGTACTTC
>TRBJ2-7|TRBV30|.|TRBD1
CAWTRTGEGREQYF
TGTGCCTGGACTCGGACAGGGGAGGGCCGGGAGCAGTACTTC
>TRBJ2-1|TRBV11-2|.|.
CASSLEFGGEQFF
TGTGCCAGCAGCTTAGAATTCGGGGGTGAGCAGTTCTTC
>TRBJ1-3|TRBV19|.|.
CASSPGYSGNTIYF
TGTGCCAGTAGTCCAGGGTACTCTGGAAACACCATATATTTT
>TRBJ2-3|TRBV11-1|.|TRBD2
CASSSRGLAGSTDTQYF
TGTGCCAGCAGCTCGAGGGGACTAGCGGGATCTACAGATACGCAGTATTTT
>TRBJ2-2|TRBV7-3|.|TRBD1
CASSSGQGWVGELFF
TGTGCCAGCAGCTCGGGACAGGGTTGGGTCGGGGAGCTGTTTTTT
>TRBJ2-2|TRBV18|.|.
CASSPGGGSTGELFF
TGTGCCAGCTCACCAGGAGGGGGCAGCACCGGGGAGCTGTTTTTT
>TRBJ2-3|TRBV7-3|.|.
CASRPGENTDTQYF
TGTGCCAGCCGACCGGGGGAGAACACAGATACGCAGTATTTT
>TRBJ1-5|TRBV11-2|once|.
CASSLGAGAGQPQHF
TGTGCCAGCAGCTTAGGGGCAGGGGCGGGTCAGCCCCAGCATTTT
>TRBJ2-7|TRBV7-2|.|TRBD1
CASSGLRDRGYEQYF
TGTGCCAGCAGCGGGTTGAGGGACAGGGGATACGAGCAGTACTTC
>TRBJ1-5|TRBV7-9|.|.
CASSLSGNGNQPQHF
TGTGCCAGCAGCCTTTCAGGGAATGGCAATCAGCCCCAGCATTTT
>TRBJ2-1|TRBV6-5|.|.
CASRRRNEQFF
TGTGCCAGCAGACGGAGGAATGAGCAGTTCTTC
>TRBJ1-3|TRBV10-3|.|TRBD1
CATTAGQGTGNTIYF
TGTGCCACCACAGCCGGACAGGGGACTGGAAACACCATATATTTT
>TRBJ2-3|TRBV7-2|.|.
CASSRFEGDTQYF
TGTGCCAGCAGCCGTTTTGAGGGAGATACGCAGTATTTT
>TRBJ2-7|TRBV11-3|.|TRBD1
CASSLDGQGVLHEQYF
TGTGCCAGCAGCTTAGACGGACAGGGGGTGCTCCACGAGCAGTACTTC
>TRBJ2-1|TRBV5-1|.|.
CASSADSGRYNEQFF
TGCGCCAGCAGCGCCGACTCTGGCCGCTACAATGAGCAGTTCTTC
>TRBJ1-4|TRBV7-9|few|.
CASSLKGEKLFF
TGTGCCAGCAGCTTAAAGGGGGAAAAACTGTTTTTT
>TRBJ1-3|TRBV7-6|.|TRBD1
CASSPRDRENTIYF
TGTGCCAGCAGCCCTCGGGACAGGGAAAACACCATATATTTT
>TRBJ2-3|TRBV5-4|.|TRBD2
CASSLAGVAGTSTDTQYF
TGTGCCAGCAGCTTGGCGGGTGTAGCGGGAACTAGCACAGATACGCAGTATTTT
>TRBJ2-1|TRBV30|.|TRBD2
CAWSSSGRFSYNEQFF
TGTGCCTGGAGTTCGAGCGGGAGATTTAGCTACAATGAGCAGTTCTTC
>TRBJ2-2|TRBV4-3|.|TRBD1
CASSQPGQGITGELFF
TGCGCCAGCAGCCAACCGGGACAGGGAATTACCGGGGAGCTGTTTTTT
>TRBJ1-1|TRBV18|.|.
CASSPPSPQIMNTEAFF
TGTGCCAGCTCACCACCGAGTCCCCAAATAATGAACACTGAAGCTTTCTTT
>TRBJ1-1|TRBV5-1|few|.
CASSLDGGYTEAFF
TGCGCCAGCAGCTTGGATGGGGGGTACACTGAAGCTTTCTTT
>TRBJ2-7|TRBV27|.|TRBD2
CASSLSPSGRAEQYF
TGTGCCAGCAGTTTATCTCCTAGCGGGAGGGCCGAGCAGTACTTC
>TRBJ1-2|TRBV6-1|.|.
CANSELSPSPTGYTF
TGTGCCAACAGTGAACTCTCGCCTTCCCCCACAGGCTACACCTTC
>TRBJ2-7|TRBV19|.|TRBD1
CASRPGQGNYEQYF
TGTGCCAGTAGGCCGGGACAGGGAAACTACGAGCAGTACTTC
>TRBJ1-1|TRBV29-1|.|.
CSVVGQTNTEAFF
TGCAGCGTCGTCGGACAGACGAACACTGAAGCTTTCTTT
>TRBJ2-6|TRBV6-5|medium-sized|.
CASSPSLPQVLTF
TGTGCCAGCAGTCCCTCCCTCCCGCAGGTCCTGACTTTC
>TRBJ2-2|TRBV6-4|.|TRBD2
CATLLAGGPKLGELFF
TGTGCCACCTTACTAGCGGGAGGGCCAAAATTGGGGGAGCTGTTTTTT
>TRBJ1-4|TRBV27|.|.
CASSYHRTGSNEKLFF
TGTGCCAGCAGTTACCACCGGACGGGAAGCAATGAAAAACTGTTTTTT
>TRBJ2-1|TRBV4-1|few|.
CASSPTGAYNEQFF
TGCGCCAGCAGCCCTACGGGGGCCTACAATGAGCAGTTCTTC
>TRBJ2-1|TRBV7-8|.|.
CASSLDAAGYNEQFF
TGTGCCAGCAGCTTAGACGCGGCGGGGTACAATGAGCAGTTCTTC
>TRBJ1-4|TRBV25-1|.|TRBD1
CASSEWDRGEKLFF
TGTGCCAGCAGTGAATGGGACAGGGGTGAAAAACTGTTTTTT
>TRBJ2-6|TRBV5-4|.|.
CASSQETGRGANVLTF
TGCGCCAGCAGCCAAGAGACAGGGAGGGGGGCCAACGTCCTGACTTTC
>TRBJ2-2|TRBV5-1|.|.
CASSLGQNTGELFF
TGCGCCAGCAGTCTGGGACAGAACACCGGGGAGCTGTTTTTT
>TRBJ2-6|TRBV4-1|few|.
CASSQVHLSGANVLTF
TGCGCCAGCAGCCAAGTACACCTCTCTGGGGCCAACGTCCTGACTTTC
>TRBJ2-7|TRBV11-3|.|TRBD2
CASSRGVSGSYEQYF
TGTGCCAGCAGCAGAGGCGTTAGCGGGAGCTACGAGCAGTACTTC
>TRBJ2-7|TRBV5-5|.|.
CASSPWTAGQYEQYF
TGTGCCAGCAGCCCTTGGACAGCCGGACAATACGAGCAGTACTTC
>TRBJ1-2|TRBV13|.|.
CASSAPTGDNGYTF
TGTGCCAGCAGCGCCCCGACAGGTGATAACGGCTACACCTTC
>TRBJ1-5|TRBV10-3|.|.
CAISELGGGSNQPQHF
TGTGCCATCAGTGAGTTGGGGGGGGGCAGCAATCAGCCCCAGCATTTT
>TRBJ2-7|TRBV30|.|.
CACTGSYEQYF
TGTGCCTGCACAGGGTCCTACGAGCAGTACTTC
>TRBJ2-1|TRBV18|.|TRBD2
CASSPRAKTSGRALGEQFF
TGTGCCAGCTCACCGCGCGCTAAGACTAGCGGGAGGGCCTTGGGTGAGCAGTTCTTC
>TRBJ2-4|TRBV4-3|.|.
CASSLTIKRVAKNIQYF
TGCGCCAGCAGCCTGACTATAAAGCGGGTAGCCAAAAACATTCAGTACTTC
>TRBJ1-5|TRBV19|.|TRBD1
CASSIRGASNQPQHF
TGTGCCAGTAGTATCAGGGGGGCTAGCAATCAGCCCCAGCATTTT
>TRBJ2-6|TRBV28|.|.
CASSFHSSGANVLTF
TGTGCCAGCAGTTTCCACAGCTCTGGGGCCAACGTCCTGACTTTC
>TRBJ2-5|TRBV2|.|TRBD1
CASSYRTGGRETQYF
TGTGCCAGCAGTTACAGGACAGGGGGCAGGGAGACCCAGTACTTC
>TRBJ2-1|TRBV18|.|TRBD1
CASSPGQGSYNEQFF
TGTGCCAGCTCACCGGGACAGGGCTCCTACAATGAGCAGTTCTTC